Given below is one T cell receptor (beta chain) in context. Per the original data handling: Reference gene primer amplification yielded estimated nucleated cell counts. Only in-frame clones appear in the TCRdb table, and some are missing; sequencing was by immunoSEQ multiplex PCR. The D gene and trimming were derived from the DNA, and the V and J assignments and clone size from that table. Of 65,000 or so clones in the sample, 78% were seen once. The data were taken from a study of blood T cell repertoires in COVID-19. At the level of the study: T cells, B-cell-depleted T cells, or PBMCs supplied cDNA or gDNA.

V was clipped by 2 bases and J by 4 bases; unmatched bases: 9. Looked up from germline, CDR1 is ENHRY and CDR2 is SYGVKD. The CDR3 is 16 residues long. This TCR derives from a human donor in a cohort sampled during active COVID-19. The chain employs TRBV10-3 and TRBJ2-3, with 7 positions matching TRBD2. The specimen was peripheral blood. CDR3 DNA sequence: TGTGCCATCAGTGAGCGGTTAACGGGGAGGGCAGATACGCAGTATTTT. This sequence encodes CAISERLTGRADTQYF.